This T cell receptor (beta chain) was identified during a study of blood T cell repertoires in COVID-19. As processed by the authors: Reference gene primer amplification gave estimated nucleated cell counts. The method was immunoSEQ multiplex PCR; TCRdb's version includes in-frame clones alone and lacks a portion of them. V, J and clone size are those of that table, while D and trimming were read from the DNA. The sample consists of about 300,000 clones, roughly 86% of them appearing once. Sequencing used PBMCs or T cells enriched from blood (not recorded which). The clonotype comes from a woman younger than 30 who had recovered from COVID-19.

Written as DNA, the CDR3 is TGTGCCAGCAGCCCCCGGGCGGGCTCCTATAATTCACCCCTCCACTTT. This encodes CASSPRAGSYNSPLHF. V usage is TRBV9 and J usage is TRBJ1-6; no reliable D call. Trimming stripped 4 bases from V and 0 bases from J, with 11 bases between. CDR1 and CDR2 from the germline V gene are SGDLS and YYNGEE. The CDR3 contains 16 residues.